What follows are 9 T cell receptor beta chains derived from one specimen sequenced in a study of memory CD4+ T cells and cytomegalovirus serostatus. Produced via immunoSEQ multiplex PCR; TCRdb's table is partial and in-frame only. The profile shows some 87,000 clones, about four fifths of them singletons. Single viable CD3+CD4+CD8-CD45RO+ cells were sorted as the memory CD4+ T cells. Sequenced material: memory CD4+ T cells from blood. The receptors were sampled from an adult in good health and CMV-seropositive.

The V and J genes are TRBV7-9 and TRBJ2-7, with unresolved D. Germline values: CDR1 SEHNR, CDR2 FQNEAQ (reference sequence). The V end lost 3 bases, the J end lost 2 bases, and 11 bases lay between the germline ends. CDR3 size: 14 residues. The CDR3 nucleotides are TGTGCCAGCAGCTTCAAAAATGGGCCCTACGAGCAGTACTTC. Its protein is CASSFKNGPYEQYF.

Turning to this clone: This sample also contains other DNA sequences that code for the same CDR3. The V call is TRBV5-1, the J call TRBJ2-5; the D is unclear. CDR1 and CDR2 from the germline V gene are SGHRS and YFSETQ. This CDR3 has 12 residues. V lost 0 bases and J 0 bases, leaving 0 bases between the germline ends. CDR3 protein: CASSLDQETQYF. Written as DNA, the CDR3 is TGCGCCAGCAGCTTGGACCAAGAGACCCAGTACTTC.

The chain employs TRBV18 and TRBJ1-3; 7 bases align to TRBD1. This CDR3 has 16 residues. The trim removed 2 bases at V and 3 bases at J, leaving 7 bases unmatched. Germline V gene lookup returns CDR1 KGHSH and CDR2 LQKENI. The CDR3 region has the DNA TGTGCCAGCTCACCATACAGGGGAAGTAGTGGAAACACCATATATTTT. Encoded protein: CASSPYRGSSGNTIYF.

This sequence joins TRBV7-9 and TRBJ2-5, with 8 bases fitting TRBD2. This CDR3 is 17 amino acids long. The V segment lost 5 bases and the J segment 3 bases; nucleotides outside the gene matches: 14. In germline, CDR1 is SEHNR, CDR2 FQNEAQ (reference sequence). CDR3 in DNA: TGTGCCAGCAGCCCTCGGGGAGCGGGAGACTCAAAAGAGACCCAGTACTTC. Amino acid sequence: CASSPRGAGDSKETQYF.

The CDR3 nucleotides are TGTGCCAGCAGCTTAGGGTGGGGGAAAGAGACCCAGTACTTC. It is translated as CASSLGWGKETQYF. This chain connects TRBV7-2 to TRBJ2-5; D possibly uses TRBD1 or TRBD2 (5 bases each). Germline assignment: CDR1 SGHTA and CDR2 FQGNSA. Trimming cost V 1 base and J 3 bases, with 9 bases left between them. This CDR3 contains 14 residues.

The genes are TRBV5-4 and TRBJ1-3; 9 positions match TRBD1. V was pared by 4 bases and J by 3 bases, with 11 bases of the junction left unmatched. The CDR3 length is 17 residues. CDR1 and CDR2 (germline): SGHNT, YYREEE (reference sequence). CDR3 sequence: CASSPPGQGGDGNTIYF. CDR3 bases: TGTGCCAGCAGCCCGCCGGGACAGGGAGGAGATGGAAACACCATATATTTT.

This clone has just a few counts. V usage is TRBV7-3 and J usage is TRBJ2-2, with TRBD2 as a possible D gene (5 bases). With 5 bases removed from V and 7 bases from J, the gap between germline ends came to 14 bases. The CDR3 has 14 residues. Per germline, CDR1 SGHTA and CDR2 FQGTGA. This chain's CDR3 is CASSPGGEGGELFF. The CDR3 DNA is TGTGCCAGCAGCCCTGGAGGCGAGGGCGGGGAGCTGTTTTTT.

V is TRBV5-1 and J is TRBJ2-6; D ambiguous. Trimming pared 1 base from V and 0 bases from J, leaving 8 bases between. Germline lookup yields CDR1 SGHRS and CDR2 YFSETQ. This CDR3 has 16 residues. CDR3: CASSLQQSSGANVLTF. As DNA, the CDR3 is TGCGCCAGCAGCTTGCAGCAAAGCTCTGGGGCCAACGTCCTGACTTTC.

CDR3 bases: TGCGCCAGCAGCCTAGGAGCGGGAGGGGGGTACAATGAGCAGTTCTTC. It codes for CASSLGAGGGYNEQFF. This chain uses TRBV5-1 with TRBJ2-1; 10 bases align to TRBD2. CDR1 and CDR2 from the germline V gene are SGHRS and YFSETQ. V shed 4 bases, J shed 4 bases, and the junction held 8 bases outside the gene matches. The CDR3 sequence is 16 residues long.